One sample yielded the 21 T cell receptor beta chains listed below, sequenced in a study of early T cells in non-severe SARS-CoV-2 infection. One entry per CDR3 protein, called by TCRdb with MiXCR from the 5' RACE reads. Of 90,000 to 130,000 distinct CDR3 sequences detected, 10% to 15% appear once; the ten largest clones hold around 3.7%. The source material was whole blood, sampled at baseline. Receptors originate from an adult who was a healthcare worker with PCR-confirmed SARS-CoV-2 infection or an uninfected control (not recorded which).

This clonotype was observed many times. CDR3 residues: CSASPGGINEKLFF. CDR3 nucleotides: TGCAGTGCTAGTCCAGGGGGCATTAATGAAAAACTGTTTTTT. V is TRBV20-1 and J is TRBJ1-4; 8 nucleotides agree with TRBD1. This CDR3 region has 14 residues. Germline V CDR1 and CDR2: DFQATT, SNEGSKA (reference sequence). Trimming took 3 bases from V and 4 from J; bases not matched to a gene: 4.

The chain links TRBV28 to TRBJ2-1, with 8 bases lining up with TRBD1. The ends lost 8 bases at V and 8 bases at J; junction bases unmatched: 8. Germline V CDR1 and CDR2: MDHEN, SYDVKM. CDR3 length: 13 residues. CDR3 protein: CASGTGRRDEQFF. The CDR3 DNA reads as TGTGCCAGCGGGACAGGCCGGAGGGATGAGCAGTTCTTC.

This chain uses TRBV5-1 with TRBJ2-3, with D possibly TRBD2 on 6 matching bases. Trimming removed 3 bases at V and 6 bases at J, with 14 bases between. Germline V gives CDR1 SGHRS, CDR2 YFSETQ. The CDR3 is made up of 14 amino acids. This chain's CDR3 is CASSSKSREDTQYF. Here the CDR3 DNA reads TGCGCCAGCAGCTCCAAGTCCCGGGAGGATACGCAGTATTTT. The full variable domain, its missing parts supplied by reference TRBV5-1 and TRBJ2-3, is KAGVTQTPRYLIKTRGQQVTLSCSPISGHRSVSWYQQTPGQGLQFLFEYFSETQRNKGNFPGRFSGRQFSNSRSEMNVSTLELGDSALYLCASSSKSREDTQYFGPGTRLTVL.

CDR3 nucleotides: TGTGCCAGCAGTTCCCTACGCCGGCTTAACACTGAAGCTTTCTTT. Protein: CASSSLRRLNTEAFF. This rearrangement joins TRBV27 to TRBJ1-1; no clear D gene. CDR3 length: 15 amino acids. CDR1 is MNHEY and CDR2 is SMNVEV in the germline V gene (reference sequence). The V and J ends lost 4 bases and 2 bases respectively, with 14 bases between them.

This clonotype was detected many times. The rearrangement joins TRBV20-1 to TRBJ1-1; 8 bases are shared with TRBD1. The ends lost 0 bases at V and 0 bases at J; junction bases unmatched: 3. The CDR3 has 15 residues. The V gene's germline CDR1 is DFQATT and CDR2 SNEGSKA (reference sequence). CDR3 region: CSARERTGLNTEAFF. The CDR3 nucleotides read TGCAGTGCTAGAGAGCGGACAGGGCTGAACACTGAAGCTTTCTTT.

The rearrangement links TRBV7-9 to TRBJ2-7; D not certain. Germline CDR1 reads SEHNR; CDR2 reads FQNEAQ (reference sequence). Trimming left V 4 bases short and J 3 bases short, with 13 bases between. The CDR3 contains 14 residues. The CDR3 DNA sequence: TGTGCCAGCAGCTATAGTGTCTCCGGCTACGAGCAGTACTTC. This gives the protein CASSYSVSGYEQYF.

The genes are TRBV29-1 and TRBJ2-4, with TRBD1 identical over 8 bases. CDR3 length: 13 amino acids. J was trimmed by 8 bases and V by 6 bases; bases with no gene match: 9. The germline CDR1 and CDR2 sequences are SQVTM and ANQGSEA. The CDR3 loop is CSVADRGSHIQYF. CDR3 DNA sequence: TGCAGCGTCGCAGACAGGGGAAGTCACATTCAGTACTTC.

A few counts support this clonotype. This chain joins TRBV12-3 or TRBV12-4 and TRBJ1-2, with D hard to call. The length of the CDR3 is 14 residues. The V gene lost 6 bases and the J gene lost 4 bases, with 15 bases spanning the gap. The CDR3 sequence is CASSRAGMSYGYTF. The CDR3 DNA reads as TGTGCCAGCAGCCGCGCGGGGATGTCCTATGGCTACACCTTC.

This clonotype was seen a handful of times. The chain combines TRBV3-1 with TRBJ2-7; no clear D. Germline CDR1 reads LGHDT; CDR2 reads YNNKEL (reference sequence). The CDR3 covers 14 residues. The V and J ends lost 4 bases and 3 bases respectively, with 13 bases between them. The CDR3 region has the DNA TGTGCCAGCAGCCCAGTCGTGGCAGACTACGAGCAGTACTTC. Encoded protein: CASSPVVADYEQYF.

This clonotype was observed a handful of times. The V and J genes are TRBV20-1 and TRBJ2-1, with D possibly matching TRBD1 (6 bases). The CDR3 is made up of 16 amino acids. CDR1 is DFQATT and CDR2 is SNEGSKA in the germline V gene (reference sequence). V dropped 0 bases and J dropped 3 bases, with 15 bases sitting between them. The CDR3 here is CSARDRGGKGYNEQFF. The CDR3 nucleotides are TGCAGTGCTAGAGACAGGGGCGGTAAGGGCTACAATGAGCAGTTCTTC.

This clonotype was observed many times. This chain connects TRBV12-5 to TRBJ2-2; unclear D gene. Germline-derived CDR1 and CDR2 are LGHNT and FRNRAP. This CDR3 spans 13 amino acids. Trimming left V 0 bases short and J 6 bases short, with 5 bases between. CDR3 bases: TGTGCTAGTGGTTTGGTTGTCCCCGGGGAGCTGTTTTTT. Translation gives CASGLVVPGELFF.

The CDR3, as DNA: TGCGCCAGCAGCTTGGAGGGCCGACGGACAGTCTACGAGCAGTACTTC. Protein sequence: CASSLEGRRTVYEQYF. The chain couples TRBV5-1 to TRBJ2-7, with D maybe TRBD1 (6 bases). This CDR3 region has 16 residues. The V gene's germline CDR1 is SGHRS and CDR2 YFSETQ. The V end was cut by 0 bases, the J end by 3 bases, with 16 bases between.

The chain combines TRBV5-1 with TRBJ1-1; D is unresolved. Germline V lookup: CDR1 SGHRS, CDR2 YFSETQ. V lost 0 bases to trimming and J lost 6 bases, with 15 bases between them. This CDR3 is 15 amino acids long. CDR3 protein: CASSLEPGALAEAFF. The CDR3 region has the DNA TGCGCCAGCAGCTTGGAGCCGGGCGCTTTGGCTGAAGCTTTCTTT.

In its sample, this clonotype was seen a few times. This chain links TRBV7-9 with TRBJ2-1, with 7 positions matching TRBD1. The CDR3 loop spans 15 amino acids. CDR1 is SEHNR and CDR2 is FQNEAQ in the germline V gene (reference sequence). V was pared by 1 base and J by 4 bases, with 4 bases of the junction left unmatched. CDR3 DNA sequence: TGTGCCAGCAGCTTAGTAGGGACAGTTTACAATGAGCAGTTCTTC. Its translation is CASSLVGTVYNEQFF.

In this sample, this clonotype turned up many times. J is TRBJ1-1 and V is TRBV6-1; D call uncertain. The germline V and J ends were trimmed by 6 bases and 4 bases, with 15 bases remaining between them. The CDR3 runs 14 residues. Germline values: CDR1 MNHNS, CDR2 SASEGT. The CDR3 nucleotides are TGTGCCAGCAGCGGGCGGATGTTCGGCACTGAAGCTTTCTTT. This gives the protein CASSGRMFGTEAFF.

The table lists this clonotype with a few counts. This rearrangement joins TRBV4-2 to TRBJ2-7; D is possibly TRBD1 or TRBD2 (5 bases each). The CDR3 spans 18 residues. Deletions cut 4 bases from V and 3 bases from J, with 25 bases between. Per germline, CDR1 LGHNA and CDR2 YNFKEQ. CDR3 nucleotides: TGTGCCAGCAGCCGGGAAAACCCGGGACCCTCATTTGGCTACGAGCAGTACTTC. Its translation: CASSRENPGPSFGYEQYF.

In this sample, this clonotype turned up a few times. The V gene is TRBV28, the J gene TRBJ1-4; D is possibly TRBD1 (5 bases). Trimming shortened V by 1 base and J by 6 bases, and 9 bases separated the two germline ends. This CDR3 region has 14 residues. Germline V gene lookup returns CDR1 MDHEN and CDR2 SYDVKM. The CDR3 DNA reads TGTGCCAGCAGTTTATCAGGGCATGATGAAAAACTGTTTTTT. Protein: CASSLSGHDEKLFF.

This clonotype was counted at least ten times. The rearrangement uses TRBV2 and TRBJ2-1, with D maybe TRBD2 (6 bases). This CDR3 spans 14 amino acids. Germline CDR1 and CDR2: SNHLY and FYNNEI. The V end was cut by 9 bases, the J end by 1 base, with 13 bases between. Written as DNA, the CDR3 is TGTGCCAGTGTAGAGCGGGCATCCTACAATGAGCAGTTCTTC. It encodes CASVERASYNEQFF.

This clonotype has only a few counts. The rearrangement uses TRBV6-5 and TRBJ2-3, with a weak D call TRBD2 (6 bases). V was trimmed by 2 bases and J by 4 bases, leaving 19 bases between them. There are 17 residues in the CDR3. Germline-derived CDR1 and CDR2 are MNHEY and SVGAGI. The CDR3 sequence is CASSYLGRGLTPDTQYF. CDR3 nucleotides: TGTGCCAGCAGTTACCTCGGGCGGGGCCTAACCCCAGATACGCAGTATTTT.

V usage is TRBV7-8 and J usage is TRBJ2-5, with 8 bases aligning to TRBD2. CDR1 and CDR2 from the germline V gene are SGHVS and FQNEAQ. The CDR3 is made up of 18 amino acids. V lost 7 bases and J lost 2; bases outside the gene matches: 18. The CDR3 DNA is TGTGCCAGCATCACAGACCTAGCGGGCCTAAGAGCTCAAGAGACCCAGTACTTC. This translates into CASITDLAGLRAQETQYF.

This clonotype has only a few counts. This chain joins TRBV7-8 and TRBJ2-4, with 8 bases fitting TRBD1. CDR3 length: 14 amino acids. Germline V CDR1 and CDR2: SGHVS, FQNEAQ. The V segment lost 2 bases and the J segment 6 bases; nucleotides outside the gene matches: 3. The CDR3 nucleotides read TGTGCCAGCAGCTTAACAACAGGGGGAAACATTCAGTACTTC. This translates into CASSLTTGGNIQYF. Looking up the rest from reference TRBV7-8 and TRBJ2-4 gives the full variable domain: GAGVSQSPRYKVAKRGQDVALRCDPISGHVSLFWYQQALGQGPEFLTYFQNEAQLDKSGLPSDRFFAERPEGSVSTLKIQRTQQEDSAVYLCASSLTTGGNIQYFGAGTRLSVL.